Listed below are T cell receptor beta chains from one sample, sequenced in a study of T cells after yellow fever vaccination. TCRdb itself ran the 5' RACE reads through MiXCR, one entry per CDR3 protein. The repertoire holds a few hundred thousand distinct CDR3 sequences, less than 4.5% seen once, with around 22% in the top ten. The sequenced sample was PBMCs, obtained on the day of the yellow fever booster vaccination. Every receptor here comes from a man aged 18 to 29 who received the YFV17D yellow fever vaccine. The conserved cysteine and the conserved F or W are not part of the CDR3 here.

V,J,CDR3
TRBV7-2,TRBJ2-3,ASSLRRSPDTQY
TRBV5-1,TRBJ2-5,ASSSGQGLETQY
TRBV2,TRBJ2-3,ASSEGTGGLTDTQY
TRBV6-5,TRBJ1-4,ASSSSRDRGLEKLF
TRBV7-2,TRBJ2-5,ASSLGGSQETQY
TRBV7-2,TRBJ2-2,ASSFSFAGELF
TRBV5-1,TRBJ2-7,ASSVTGDLSYEQY
TRBV12-3/TRBV12-4,TRBJ2-5,ASSFGLAGPTRTQQTQY
TRBV2,TRBJ1-1,ASGRGGKNQAF
TRBV9,TRBJ2-1,ASSVEPSGDYNEQF
TRBV4-1,TRBJ1-2,ASSQDNRFANYGYT
TRBV20-1,TRBJ2-3,SARSVDTQY
TRBV5-4,TRBJ2-4,ASSWGLLAPRNIQY
TRBV5-1,TRBJ2-7,ASSFAREWGEQY
TRBV18,TRBJ2-1,ASSPRTSRDEQF
TRBV5-1,TRBJ1-1,ASSQQGSNTEAF
TRBV7-2,TRBJ1-2,ASSWAVNYGYT
TRBV19,TRBJ1-1,ASSAFGGTEAF
TRBV10-3,TRBJ1-6,AITLDRDIANWVGNSPLH
TRBV21-1,TRBJ1-3,AEGPGAVGNTIY
TRBV4-1,TRBJ1-2,ASGGGYGYT
TRBV9,TRBJ2-2,ASSEPGQGANTGELF
TRBV6-2/TRBV6-3,TRBJ2-3,ASSQEGSEDTQY